These T cell receptor beta chains were read from a single sample in a study of beta chain features in type 1 diabetes. The assay was immunoSEQ multiplex PCR, and TCRdb's table has in-frame clones only and misses some. The sample shows about 160,000 clones, approximately 8.1% of them seen only once. The sample comprised central memory CD4+ T cells from blood. Receptor source: a woman aged 40 to 50 with type 1 diabetes. Both conserved end residues are part of each CDR3. A D gene is named only where the DNA matches it firmly. Clone size appears in some rows only: once, few, many, or a class for an expanded clone.

cdr3_aa,cdr3_nt,v_call,j_call,d_call,clone_size
CASSRLSSTDTQYF,TGTGCCAGCTCACGACTATCAAGCACAGATACGCAGTATTTT,TRBV18,TRBJ2-3,.,.
CASSDRDGYTF,TGTGCCAGCTCCGACAGGGATGGCTACACCTTC,TRBV18,TRBJ1-2,TRBD1,few
CASSRTSGLDTQYF,TGCGCCAGCAGCAGGACTAGCGGGTTAGATACGCAGTATTTT,TRBV5-1,TRBJ2-3,TRBD2,few
CASSILGILREQYF,TGTGCCAGCAGCATACTAGGAATACTACGAGAGCAGTACTTC,TRBV7-9,TRBJ2-7,.,.
CASSARTGRYGYTF,TGTGCCAGCAGCGCCCGGACAGGCCGCTATGGCTACACCTTC,TRBV9,TRBJ1-2,TRBD1,few
CASSYGDSPLHF,TGTGCCAGCAGCTACGGAGATTCACCCCTCCACTTT,TRBV5-5,TRBJ1-6,.,.
CASSLQPRDYGYTF,TGTGCCAGCAGCTTACAACCGAGGGACTATGGCTACACCTTC,TRBV7-9,TRBJ1-2,.,.
CASSHRDTGELFF,TGTGCCAGCAGCCACAGGGACACCGGGGAGCTGTTTTTT,TRBV11-2,TRBJ2-2,.,.
CASSVTGTYNSPLHF,TGTGCCAGCTCCGTCACAGGGACCTATAATTCACCCCTCCACTTT,TRBV27,TRBJ1-6,.,once
CASSFGGLSDTQYF,TGTGCCAGCAGCTTCGGGGGGTTGTCAGATACGCAGTATTTT,TRBV7-3,TRBJ2-3,TRBD2,.
CASSPGTGVNEQFF,TGTGCCAGCAGCCCGGGGACAGGGGTAAATGAGCAGTTCTTC,TRBV9,TRBJ2-1,TRBD1,.
CASSKGQNNYGYTF,TGTGCCAGCAGCAAAGGACAGAACAACTATGGCTACACCTTC,TRBV5-8,TRBJ1-2,.,.
CATSRDPVTSYEQYF,TGTGCCACCAGCAGAGATCCGGTGACATCCTACGAGCAGTACTTC,TRBV15,TRBJ2-7,.,.
CASRLAGSLGEQFF,TGTGCCAGCAGACTAGCGGGGAGTCTCGGTGAGCAGTTCTTC,TRBV27,TRBJ2-1,TRBD2,few
CAWSPYDRGSYGYTF,TGTGCCTGGAGTCCCTACGACAGGGGATCCTATGGCTACACCTTC,TRBV30,TRBJ1-2,TRBD1,.
CASIELAAQDTQYF,TGTGCCAGCATTGAATTAGCGGCACAGGATACGCAGTATTTT,TRBV2,TRBJ2-3,.,few